This T cell receptor (beta chain) is from a study of T cell changes during pregnancy in multiple sclerosis. This CDR3 contains 13 residues. The germline CDR1 and CDR2 sequences are MNHEY and SMNVEV (reference sequence). V lost 5 bases to trimming and J lost 5 bases, with 12 bases between them. The repertoire was sequenced with immunoSEQ multiplex PCR; TCRdb's copy has only in-frame clones and lacks some. The sample holds some 87,000 clones, approximately 94% seen once. The specimen was CD4+ T cells from peripheral blood mononuclear cells, collected before pregnancy. The chain recombines TRBV27 with TRBJ2-5; possible D gene TRBD1, 5 bases. The clonotype originates from a female donor with multiple sclerosis, enrolled in a pregnancy study. Here the CDR3 DNA reads TGTGCCAGCAGTCTAGGGGCATGGGAGACCCAGTACTTC. Its translation: CASSLGAWETQYF.